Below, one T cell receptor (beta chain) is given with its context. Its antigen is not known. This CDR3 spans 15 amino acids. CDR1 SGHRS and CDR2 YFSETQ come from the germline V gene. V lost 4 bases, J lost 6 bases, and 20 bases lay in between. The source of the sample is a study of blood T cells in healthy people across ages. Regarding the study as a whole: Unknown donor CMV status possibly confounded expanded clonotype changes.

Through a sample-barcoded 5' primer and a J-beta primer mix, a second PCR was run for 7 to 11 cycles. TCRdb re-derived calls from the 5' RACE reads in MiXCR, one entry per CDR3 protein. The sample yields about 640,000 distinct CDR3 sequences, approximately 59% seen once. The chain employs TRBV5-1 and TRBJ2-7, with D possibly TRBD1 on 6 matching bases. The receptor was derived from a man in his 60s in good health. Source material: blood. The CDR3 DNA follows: TGCGCCAGCAGCCCGAGACAGGATGGATTCGGCGAGCAGTACTTC. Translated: CASSPRQDGFGEQYF.